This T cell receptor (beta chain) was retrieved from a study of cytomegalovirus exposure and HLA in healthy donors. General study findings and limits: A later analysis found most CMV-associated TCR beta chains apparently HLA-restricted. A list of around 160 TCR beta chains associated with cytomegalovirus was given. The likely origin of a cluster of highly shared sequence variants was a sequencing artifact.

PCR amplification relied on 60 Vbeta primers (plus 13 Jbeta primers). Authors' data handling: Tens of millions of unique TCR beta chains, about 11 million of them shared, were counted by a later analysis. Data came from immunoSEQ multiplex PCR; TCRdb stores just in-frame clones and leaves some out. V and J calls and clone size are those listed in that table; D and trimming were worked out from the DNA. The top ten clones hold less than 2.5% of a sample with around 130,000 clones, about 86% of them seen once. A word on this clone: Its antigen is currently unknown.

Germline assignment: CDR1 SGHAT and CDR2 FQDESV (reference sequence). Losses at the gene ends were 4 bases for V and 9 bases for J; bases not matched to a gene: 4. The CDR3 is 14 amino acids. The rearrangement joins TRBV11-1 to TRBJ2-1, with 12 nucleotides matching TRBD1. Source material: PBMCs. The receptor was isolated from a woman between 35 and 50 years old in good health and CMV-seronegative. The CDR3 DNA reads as TGTGCCAGCAGCTCCGGGACAGGGGGCGTTGAGCAGTTCTTC. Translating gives CASSSGTGGVEQFF.